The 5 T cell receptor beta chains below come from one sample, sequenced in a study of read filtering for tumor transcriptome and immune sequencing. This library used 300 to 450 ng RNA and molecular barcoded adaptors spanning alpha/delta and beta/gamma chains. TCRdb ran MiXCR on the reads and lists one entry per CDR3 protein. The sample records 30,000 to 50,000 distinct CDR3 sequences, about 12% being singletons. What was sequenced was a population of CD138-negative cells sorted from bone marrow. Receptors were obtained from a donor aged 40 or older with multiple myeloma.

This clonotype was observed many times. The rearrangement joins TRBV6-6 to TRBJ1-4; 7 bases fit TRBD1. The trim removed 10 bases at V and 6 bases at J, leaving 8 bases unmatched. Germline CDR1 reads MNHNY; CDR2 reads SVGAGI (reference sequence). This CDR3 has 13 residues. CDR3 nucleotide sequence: TGTGCCACCCGGGACAGCCTTTATGAAAAACTGTTTTTT. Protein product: CATRDSLYEKLFF.

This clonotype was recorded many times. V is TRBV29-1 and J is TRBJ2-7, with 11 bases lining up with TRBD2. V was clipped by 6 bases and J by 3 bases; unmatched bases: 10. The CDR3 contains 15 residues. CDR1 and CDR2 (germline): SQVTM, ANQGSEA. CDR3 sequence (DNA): TGCAGCGTCTATACCGGGACTAGCGGTCTCTACGAGCAGTACTTC. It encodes CSVYTGTSGLYEQYF.

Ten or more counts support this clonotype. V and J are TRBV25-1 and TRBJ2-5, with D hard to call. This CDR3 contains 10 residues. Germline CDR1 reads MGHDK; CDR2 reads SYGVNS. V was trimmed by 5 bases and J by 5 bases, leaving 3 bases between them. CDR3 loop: CASSRETQYF. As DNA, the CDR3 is TGTGCCAGCAGTAGGGAGACCCAGTACTTC.

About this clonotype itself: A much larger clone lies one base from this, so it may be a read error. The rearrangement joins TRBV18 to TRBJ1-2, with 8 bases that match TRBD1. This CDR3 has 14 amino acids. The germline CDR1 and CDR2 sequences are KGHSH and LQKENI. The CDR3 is CACSMGQENYGYTF. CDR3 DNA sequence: TGTGCCTGCTCAATGGGACAGGAAAACTATGGCTACACCTTC.

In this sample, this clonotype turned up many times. In DNA form, the CDR3 reads TGTGCCAGCAGCCACGGGTCAGGGTACTACGAGCAGTACTTC. Translation gives CASSHGSGYYEQYF. The chain uses TRBV7-9 and TRBJ2-7; a possible D gene is TRBD1 (5 bases). This CDR3 region has 14 residues. V lost 5 bases to trimming and J lost 3 bases, with 14 bases between them. Germline CDR1 reads SEHNR; CDR2 reads FQNEAQ (reference sequence).